One T cell receptor beta chain is described in this entry. Its antigen is unknown. Researchers ran the PCR with 60 Vbeta and 13 Jbeta primers. This table comes from immunoSEQ multiplex PCR, and its TCRdb copy is limited to in-frame clones, with some not included. In the table there are around 140,000 clones, roughly 9% of which are singletons. The germline gives CDR1 MGHRA, CDR2 YSYEKL. After removal of 9 bases from V and 1 base from J, the junction contained 3 bases not matched to a gene. The CDR3 covers 16 residues. This entry comes from a study of cytomegalovirus exposure and HLA in healthy donors. Background on the study: There were around 390 genotyped donors. Of these, 81% fell in the genetic ancestry cluster associated with self-reported Caucasian donors.

Study-wide results and limits: Cytomegalovirus-associated TCR beta chains were listed, numbering 150 to 200. In terms of immune exposure information, only CMV serostatus was available.

The chain is built from TRBV4-1 and TRBJ2-1, with 16 nucleotides matching TRBD2. The origin of this receptor is a woman aged 40 to 50 in good health and CMV-seropositive. Sequencing input: PBMCs. The DNA of the CDR3 is TGCGCCAGTGGGACTAGCGGGGGGGAATCCTACAATGAGCAGTTCTTC. Protein sequence: CASGTSGGESYNEQFF.